This is a list of T cell receptor beta chains from one sample in a study of T cells in Graves' hyperthyroidism and ophthalmopathy. TCRdb called the multiplex PCR reads again in MiXCR, with one record for every CDR3 protein. The sample records about 200,000 distinct CDR3 sequences, less than 20% being singletons. Sequencing used blood. These receptors were collected from a woman aged 45 to 65 with Graves' hyperthyroidism. Both conserved end residues are part of each CDR3. Each record gives: clone size, D gene, J gene, V gene, CDR3 DNA, CDR3 protein. A D gene is named only where the DNA matches it firmly. The listing skips clone size in some rows; elsewhere it reads once, few, many or a size class.

>many|-|TRBJ2-5|TRBV7-2
TGTGCCAGCAGCTCCAACCCTACCTGGACAGGGAGGGGACAAGAGACCCAGTACTTC
CASSSNPTWTGRGQETQYF
>many|-|TRBJ1-2|TRBV2
TGTGCCAGCAGTGGTCAAGGGGGTAGGGCTGGCTACACCTTC
CASSGQGGRAGYTF
>many|-|TRBJ1-2|TRBV10-3
TGTGCCATCAGTGTCGGCGGACAATCGGATACTGGCTACACCTTC
CAISVGGQSDTGYTF
>-|-|TRBJ2-3|TRBV29-1
TGCAGCGTTGTTGAAAGAGGGTTGGATACGCAGTATTTT
CSVVERGLDTQYF
>many|TRBD2|TRBJ2-3|TRBV6-1
TGTGCCAGCAGTCTCGGGGGGGAAGGGACGCAGTATTTT
CASSLGGEGTQYF
>few|-|TRBJ2-1|TRBV27
TGTGCCAGCAGCCGCGGGACTTCCAATGAGCAGTTCTTC
CASSRGTSNEQFF
>few|-|TRBJ2-5|TRBV7-9
TGTGCCAGCAGCTCAGGGGGGCTTGGTGCTGAGACCCAGTACTTC
CASSSGGLGAETQYF
>many|-|TRBJ1-2|TRBV28
TGTGCCAGCAGTTTACGGGCAGACTATGGCTACACCTTC
CASSLRADYGYTF
>few|-|TRBJ1-5|TRBV28
TGTGCCAGCAGTTTATGGGGGGGGACCGGTCAGCCCCAGCATTTT
CASSLWGGTGQPQHF
>many|TRBD1|TRBJ2-3|TRBV27
TGTGCCAGCAGTCATCGAACAGGGGGCGGAGATACGCAGTATTTT
CASSHRTGGGDTQYF
>many|-|TRBJ2-1|TRBV7-2
TGTGCCAGCAGCTTCAATCGCGGCGATGAGCAGTTCTTC
CASSFNRGDEQFF
>many|-|TRBJ1-5|TRBV20-1
TGCAGTGCCCCTCCCCCCGGGTCGGGTCAGCCCCAGCATTTT
CSAPPPGSGQPQHF
>many|-|TRBJ2-7|TRBV7-9
TGTGCCAGCAGCTTTGCCATCCACTACGAGCAGTACTTC
CASSFAIHYEQYF
>few|TRBD1|TRBJ2-7|TRBV3-1
TGTGCCAGCAGCCCGAGGACAGGTACCAACGAGCAGTACTTC
CASSPRTGTNEQYF
>few|-|TRBJ2-7|TRBV6-1
TGTGCCAGCAGTCAAACAGGGCTCAATTCCTACGAGCAGTACTTC
CASSQTGLNSYEQYF
>-|-|TRBJ1-1|TRBV6-6
TGTGCCAGCAGTTACTCGGGGGGGGACACTGAAGCTTTCTTT
CASSYSGGDTEAFF
>-|TRBD1|TRBJ1-5|TRBV12-3/TRBV12-4
TGTGCCAGCAGTACAACAGGGGGCGATCAGCCCCAGCATTTT
CASSTTGGDQPQHF
>-|-|TRBJ2-1|TRBV7-3
TGTGCCAGCAGCTTAACGTCGAGACAGGAGGGAGGCAATGAGCAGTTCTTC
CASSLTSRQEGGNEQFF
>-|TRBD1|TRBJ2-5|TRBV20-1
TGCAGTGCTAGAGGTGGGACAGAACAAGAGACCCAGTACTTC
CSARGGTEQETQYF
>-|-|TRBJ2-1|TRBV7-2
TGTGCCAGCAGCACCAACACTTTTGAGCAGTTCTTC
CASSTNTFEQFF
>few|-|TRBJ2-6|TRBV5-1
TGCGCCAGCAGTGGAGGGGACACTGGGGCCAACGTCCTGACTTTC
CASSGGDTGANVLTF
>-|-|TRBJ1-1|TRBV3-1
TGTGCCAGCAGCCGCCCCAGGGGAGGAGGGTGGACTGAAGCTTTCTTT
CASSRPRGGGWTEAFF
>-|TRBD1|TRBJ2-1|TRBV11-2
TGTGCCAGCAGAAAACCGGGACAGACCTACAATGAGCAGTTCTTC
CASRKPGQTYNEQFF
>once|-|TRBJ2-7|TRBV3-1
TGTGCCAGCAGCCGAGATTGGCAGATGGCTTACGAGCAGTACTTC
CASSRDWQMAYEQYF
>-|-|TRBJ2-7|TRBV19
TGTGCCGCGAAACCCGACAGCTTCTCCTACGAGCAGTACTTC
CAAKPDSFSYEQYF
>few|-|TRBJ2-1|TRBV5-1
TGCGCCAGCAGCTTTGGGGTCACGGCGGTCTACAATGAGCAGTTCTTC
CASSFGVTAVYNEQFF
>-|TRBD1|TRBJ2-7|TRBV7-6
TGTGCCAGCAGCTTAGGGGACAGGGTCGAGCAGTACTTC
CASSLGDRVEQYF
>few|TRBD1|TRBJ1-2|TRBV20-1
TGCAGTGCTAGTTCCAGACAGGGGCTTCTTGGCTACACCTTC
CSASSRQGLLGYTF
>-|-|TRBJ1-5|TRBV18
TGTGCCAGCTCACCTGTTGGAGGGCAGCCCCAGCATTTT
CASSPVGGQPQHF
>many|-|TRBJ1-2|TRBV12-3/TRBV12-4
TGTGCCAGCAGTTTAGCGGGTAACTATGGCTACACCTTC
CASSLAGNYGYTF
>many|-|TRBJ1-1|TRBV10-1
TGCGCCAGCACCCAGGGGCCGAACACTGAAGCTTTCTTT
CASTQGPNTEAFF